These 26 T cell receptor beta chains share one sample of origin, sequenced in a study of identical twins. TCRdb re-called the 5' RACE reads with MiXCR, one entry per CDR3 protein. The sample carries around 510,000 distinct CDR3 sequences, approximately 14% recorded once. These data are also associated with another study on yellow fever vaccine responses in identical twins.

Sequenced material: CD4+ T cells sorted from blood. These receptors all come from a young woman in good health.

This chain links TRBV5-1 with TRBJ2-1; 7 bases match TRBD1. J lost 7 bases, V lost 4 bases, and 8 bases had no gene match. There are 14 residues in the CDR3. CDR1 and CDR2 from the germline V gene are SGHRS and YFSETQ. The CDR3, as DNA: TGCGCCAGCAGCCTACGACAGGGTAAGAATGAGCAGTTCTTC. It yields the protein CASSLRQGKNEQFF.

The gene calls are TRBV7-3 and TRBJ2-6; D is perhaps TRBD2 (6 bases). This CDR3 region has 16 residues. The ends were cut back, 5 bases at V and 0 bases at J, with 11 bases in the middle. CDR1 and CDR2 (germline): SGHTA, FQGTGA. The CDR3 DNA follows: TGTGCCAGCAGCCGGGGGAAGAGCTCTGGGGCCAACGTCCTGACTTTC. Residues: CASSRGKSSGANVLTF.

V usage is TRBV6-1 and J usage is TRBJ1-2; no reliable D call. CDR1 and CDR2 (germline): MNHNS, SASEGT. Trimming shortened V by 1 base and J by 7 bases, and 1 base separated the two germline ends. This CDR3 has 10 residues. CDR3 residues: CASSEGGYTF. The CDR3 DNA reads as TGTGCCAGCAGTGAAGGTGGCTACACCTTC.

This clonotype has a count of ten or more. J is TRBJ2-6 and V is TRBV3-1; D remains ambiguous. The length of the CDR3 is 14 residues. Germline values: CDR1 LGHDT, CDR2 YNNKEL (reference sequence). Deletions cut 2 bases from V and 0 bases from J, with 2 bases between. CDR3 bases: TGTGCCAGCAGCCAATCCTCTGGGGCCAACGTCCTGACTTTC. This translates into CASSQSSGANVLTF.

This clonotype was seen many times. V is TRBV10-3 and J is TRBJ2-4; TRBD2 matches at 9 bases. CDR1 ENHRY and CDR2 SYGVKD come from the germline V gene. This CDR3 is built from 15 residues. Unmatched junction bases numbered 11, after V lost 6 bases and J lost 8 bases. The CDR3 sequence is CAISGGGALGDIQYF. The CDR3 DNA follows: TGTGCCATCAGCGGCGGGGGGGCCCTGGGAGACATTCAGTACTTC.

The table lists this clonotype with a few counts. The rearrangement uses TRBV25-1 and TRBJ2-5, with D uncertain. The CDR3 runs 14 residues. V was pared by 2 bases and J by 1 base, with 8 bases between. In germline, CDR1 is MGHDK, CDR2 SYGVNS. The CDR3 coding sequence is TGTGCCAGCAGTGAACCCACAGTCCAAGAGACCCAGTACTTC. This codes for CASSEPTVQETQYF.

There are a few counts of this clonotype. The chain recombines TRBV20-1 with TRBJ2-7; 16 nucleotides align to TRBD2. The CDR3 covers 15 residues. The germline V gene encodes CDR1 DFQATT and CDR2 SNEGSKA (reference sequence). The junction had 5 bases not matched to a gene; V was cut back by 6 bases and J by 3 bases. The CDR3 here is CSAQGLAGGIYEQYF. In DNA form, the CDR3 reads TGCAGTGCCCAGGGACTAGCGGGAGGGATCTACGAGCAGTACTTC.

This clonotype was observed a few times. J is TRBJ2-3 and V is TRBV27; D gene uncertain. This CDR3 has 14 amino acids. Germline CDR1 and CDR2: MNHEY and SMNVEV (reference sequence). Trimming stripped 5 bases from V and 7 bases from J, with 16 bases between. The DNA of the CDR3 is TGTGCCAGCAGTATCGTGGCTGGCATATATACGCAGTATTTT. Translation: CASSIVAGIYTQYF.

The chain links TRBV29-1 to TRBJ2-7; TRBD1 matches at 8 bases. V gave up 7 bases and J gave up 3 bases; unmatched junction bases: 8. Germline V gene lookup returns CDR1 SQVTM and CDR2 ANQGSEA. This CDR3 spans 13 amino acids. The CDR3 bases are TGCAGCGGAACCCAGGGGGCGAACTACGAGCAGTACTTC. Translated, it gives CSGTQGANYEQYF.

This clonotype was detected a few times. This chain links TRBV6-5 with TRBJ1-1, with a possible D match to TRBD1 (5 bases). V was trimmed by 2 bases and J by 3 bases, leaving 10 bases between them. The CDR3 is 14 amino acids. From germline, CDR1 is MNHEY and CDR2 SVGAGI. In DNA, the CDR3 is TGTGCCAGCAGTTACAAGGGGCGCGACACTGAAGCTTTCTTT. Encoded protein: CASSYKGRDTEAFF.

The chain joins TRBV29-1 to TRBJ1-2, with 11 nucleotides matching TRBD1. V shed 1 base and J 3 bases; nucleotides not matched to a gene: 1. The CDR3 is made up of 14 amino acids. CDR1 and CDR2 from the germline V gene are SQVTM and ANQGSEA. CDR3 nucleotide sequence: TGCAGCGTTGAAGGGACAGGGGGCGACTATGGCTACACCTTC. This translates into CSVEGTGGDYGYTF.

This clonotype was seen many times. The chain carries TRBV5-1 and TRBJ2-1; 11 bases are shared with TRBD2. Per germline, CDR1 SGHRS and CDR2 YFSETQ. CDR3 length: 17 amino acids. Trimming at V came to 4 bases and at J to 4 bases, leaving 10 bases not matched to a gene. The CDR3 protein is CASSPGVSSGRYNEQFF. As DNA, the CDR3 is TGCGCCAGCAGCCCGGGGGTTTCTAGCGGGAGGTACAATGAGCAGTTCTTC.

This clonotype was detected many times. The V and J genes are TRBV6-5 and TRBJ1-1, with a weak D call TRBD1 (6 bases). This CDR3 region has 14 residues. The V gene's germline CDR1 is MNHEY and CDR2 SVGAGI. V was trimmed by 2 bases and J by 1 base, leaving 8 bases between them. CDR3 nucleotides: TGTGCCAGCAGTTACGGGGGCACGAACACTGAAGCTTTCTTT. The encoded protein is CASSYGGTNTEAFF.

The J gene is TRBJ2-3, the V gene TRBV9; D ambiguous. The CDR3 length is 15 residues. Germline values: CDR1 SGDLS, CDR2 YYNGEE. Trimming stripped 0 bases from V and 6 bases from J, with 14 bases between. In nucleotides, the CDR3 is TGTGCCAGCAGCGTAGGTTCCTCTAGGTTGGATACGCAGTATTTT. Translation gives CASSVGSSRLDTQYF.

This clonotype showed up just a few times. The rearrangement links TRBV5-1 to TRBJ2-7; TRBD1 agrees at 7 bases. V lost 1 base and J lost 0; bases outside the gene matches: 4. The CDR3 is 15 residues long. Germline-derived CDR1 and CDR2 are SGHRS and YFSETQ. DNA of the CDR3: TGCGCCAGCAGCTTGAGAGGGGACAGCTCCTACGAGCAGTACTTC. Translation: CASSLRGDSSYEQYF.

J is TRBJ2-1 and V is TRBV25-1, with D uncertain. The CDR3 has 15 residues. Germline-derived CDR1 and CDR2 are MGHDK and SYGVNS. Trimming left V 3 bases short and J 0 bases short, with 9 bases between. The CDR3, as DNA: TGTGCCAGCAGTGATGTAGGGCCCTCCTACAATGAGCAGTTCTTC. Translating gives CASSDVGPSYNEQFF.

V usage is TRBV20-1 and J usage is TRBJ2-5, with 7 bases matching TRBD1. The CDR3 runs to 15 residues. Trimming took 7 bases from V and 1 from J; bases not matched to a gene: 12. CDR1 and CDR2 (germline): DFQATT, SNEGSKA (reference sequence). This chain's CDR3 is CSVTTGEEVQETQYF. DNA of the CDR3: TGCAGTGTTACAACAGGGGAAGAGGTCCAAGAGACCCAGTACTTC.

Many counts were recorded for this clonotype. Here the CDR3 reads CASSLDLNTDTQYF. The DNA for the CDR3 is TGTGCCAGCAGCTTAGACTTAAACACAGATACGCAGTATTTT. The J gene is TRBJ2-3, the V gene TRBV7-2, with no clear D. The V end lost 1 base, the J end lost 2 bases, and 7 bases lay between the germline ends. Germline V gene data show CDR1 as SGHTA and CDR2 as FQGNSA. This CDR3 has 14 residues.

The chain recombines TRBV6-2 or TRBV6-3 with TRBJ2-2, with D unclear. Per the germline V gene, CDR1 is MNHEY and CDR2 is SVGEGT. The V gene lost 6 bases and the J gene lost 6 bases, with 14 bases spanning the gap. CDR3 length: 14 amino acids. The CDR3 nucleotides are TGTGCCAGCAGACACCTTTACCCCCCCGGGGAGCTGTTTTTT. The encoded protein is CASRHLYPPGELFF.

This clonotype was found a few times. This rearrangement joins TRBV18 to TRBJ2-5; D gene uncertain. V was trimmed by 5 bases and J by 2 bases, leaving 9 bases between them. The CDR3 extends over 13 amino acids. Germline assignment: CDR1 KGHSH and CDR2 LQKENI. The CDR3 protein is CASSTTYQETQYF. CDR3 nucleotide sequence: TGTGCCAGCTCAACTACGTATCAAGAGACCCAGTACTTC.

This chain joins TRBV20-1 and TRBJ1-4, with 8 positions matching TRBD1. The CDR3 totals 13 residues. V lost 6 bases to trimming and J lost 8 bases; unmatched junction nucleotides: 8. Germline lookup yields CDR1 DFQATT and CDR2 SNEGSKA (reference sequence). CDR3: CSAYQGAAEKLFF. The CDR3, as DNA: TGCAGTGCGTATCAGGGGGCGGCGGAAAAACTGTTTTTT.

J is TRBJ2-3 and V is TRBV28; D perhaps matches TRBD2 (5 bases). This CDR3 is 16 amino acids long. Germline V lookup: CDR1 MDHEN, CDR2 SYDVKM. Trimming took 6 bases from V and 1 from J, leaving 17 bases between them. The DNA of the CDR3 is TGTGCCAGCAGCCCCACCCGGGGTATCGGCACAGATACGCAGTATTTT. Protein product: CASSPTRGIGTDTQYF.

This clonotype has only a few counts. The V gene is TRBV6-2 or TRBV6-3, the J gene TRBJ2-5, with D uncertain. Per the germline V gene, CDR1 is MNHEY and CDR2 is SVGEGT. V was trimmed by 6 bases and J by 1 base, leaving 9 bases between them. CDR3 length: 13 residues. CDR3 bases: TGTGCCAGCAGGTCACAGCTCCAAGAGACCCAGTACTTC. This codes for CASRSQLQETQYF.

This clonotype was recorded many times. The J gene is TRBJ2-5, the V gene TRBV5-1; D possibly corresponds to TRBD2 (7 bases). V was clipped by 2 bases and J by 5 bases, with 13 bases between them. The CDR3 contains 14 residues. Germline CDR1 is SGHRS and CDR2 is YFSETQ. Written as DNA, the CDR3 is TGCGCCAGCAGCTTCCCGGGGGGCGGTGAGACCCAGTACTTC. This codes for CASSFPGGGETQYF.

This clonotype was seen a few times. The CDR3 DNA reads TGCAGCGTCGGATACAGGGCTAGCACAGATACGCAGTATTTT. It is translated as CSVGYRASTDTQYF. This rearrangement joins TRBV29-1 to TRBJ2-3, with TRBD1 as a possible D gene (6 bases). Germline V gives CDR1 SQVTM, CDR2 ANQGSEA. Trimming took 6 bases from V and 0 from J, leaving 13 bases between them. This CDR3 region has 14 residues.

The sample holds a few counts of this clonotype. The V gene is TRBV5-1, the J gene TRBJ2-3; 8 bases agree with TRBD2. This CDR3 is built from 15 residues. After removal of 3 bases from V and 9 bases from J, the junction contained 12 bases not matched to a gene. Germline V gene data show CDR1 as SGHRS and CDR2 as YFSETQ. CDR3 DNA sequence: TGCGCCAGCAGCTCCGGGACTAGGGTCCACCCAACGCAGTATTTT. Amino acids: CASSSGTRVHPTQYF. The full variable domain, in which reference TRBV5-1 and TRBJ2-3 provide the parts outside the CDR3, is KAGVTQTPRYLIKTRGQQVTLSCSPISGHRSVSWYQQTPGQGLQFLFEYFSETQRNKGNFPGRFSGRQFSNSRSEMNVSTLELGDSALYLCASSSGTRVHPTQYFGPGTRLTVL.